The next 24 T cell receptor beta chains were all read from a single sample in a study of cytomegalovirus exposure and HLA in healthy donors. The study ran its PCR with 60 Vbeta and 13 Jbeta primers. Sequenced by immunoSEQ multiplex PCR; TCRdb stores in-frame clones only, minus some. Of roughly 140,000 clones listed, over 60% are singletons. The sample consisted of PBMCs. All receptors derive from a middle-aged man in good health and CMV-seropositive.

The CDR3 here is CASSLAPGNPYEQYF. CDR3 nucleotide sequence: TGTGCCAGCAGCTTGGCCCCAGGGAACCCCTACGAGCAGTACTTC. V gene TRBV5-6 combines with J gene TRBJ2-7; possible D gene TRBD1, 5 bases. V was trimmed by 0 bases and J by 2 bases, leaving 12 bases between them. The CDR3 loop spans 15 amino acids. From germline, CDR1 is SGHDT and CDR2 YYEEEE.

This rearrangement joins TRBV7-9 to TRBJ1-1; 8 bases fit TRBD1. Germline values: CDR1 SEHNR, CDR2 FQNEAQ (reference sequence). The CDR3 extends over 17 amino acids. J was trimmed by 0 bases and V by 4 bases; bases with no gene match: 10. The CDR3 reads CASSSPPGQDLNTEAFF. The CDR3 region has the DNA TGTGCCAGCAGCTCTCCTCCGGGACAGGACTTGAACACTGAAGCTTTCTTT. Supplemented by reference TRBV7-9 and TRBJ1-1, the full variable domain reads DTGVSQNPRHKITKRGQNVTFRCDPISEHNRLYWYRQTLGQGPEFLTYFQNEAQLEKSRLLSDRFSAERPKGSFSTLEIQRTEQGDSAMYLCASSSPPGQDLNTEAFFGQGTRLTVV.

CDR3 sequence: CASSSMDYRYEQYF. In DNA form, the CDR3 reads TGTGCCAGCAGCTCCATGGACTACCGCTACGAGCAGTACTTC. The chain carries TRBV7-9 and TRBJ2-7; possibly TRBD2 for D (6 bases). This CDR3 comprises 14 residues. Trimming left V 4 bases short and J 3 bases short, with 13 bases between. CDR1 SEHNR and CDR2 FQNEAQ come from the germline V gene (reference sequence).

The rearrangement joins TRBV19 to TRBJ1-1, with TRBD1 identical over 9 bases. V trimming: 6 bases; J trimming: 7 bases; junction bases outside the gene matches: 9. The CDR3 length is 14 residues. CDR1 LNHDA and CDR2 SQIVND come from the germline V gene (reference sequence). The DNA of the CDR3 is TGTGCCAGTAGACACTACCGGGACAGGGATGAAGCTTTCTTT. It codes for CASRHYRDRDEAFF.

The chain employs TRBV5-8 and TRBJ2-7; the D gene is possibly TRBD2 (6 bases). V dropped 4 bases and J dropped 9 bases, with 11 bases sitting between them. Germline V CDR1 and CDR2: SGHTS, YDEGEE. The CDR3 loop spans 11 amino acids. Here the CDR3 DNA reads TGTGCCAGCAGCCCCAGAGCGGGGCAGTACTTC. It encodes CASSPRAGQYF.

The chain links TRBV7-2 to TRBJ1-3; perhaps TRBD1 as D (6 bases). The V gene lost 5 bases and the J gene lost 0 bases, with 11 bases spanning the gap. The CDR3 runs 15 residues. Germline values: CDR1 SGHTA, CDR2 FQGNSA. CDR3 sequence reads: CASSPGQFSGNTIYF. CDR3 DNA: TGTGCCAGCAGCCCCGGACAGTTCTCTGGAAACACCATATATTTT.

The J gene is TRBJ1-2, the V gene TRBV5-6, with 8 bases fitting TRBD1. Trimming removed 3 bases from V and 7 bases from J; junction bases left unmatched: 11. Germline CDR1 is SGHDT and CDR2 is YYEEEE. This CDR3 region has 15 residues. Here the CDR3 reads CASSWMTGTGGGYTF. CDR3 bases: TGTGCCAGCAGCTGGATGACAGGGACAGGTGGTGGCTACACCTTC.

V is TRBV7-9 and J is TRBJ2-1; possibly TRBD2 for D (5 bases). This CDR3 has 15 residues. Germline V gives CDR1 SEHNR, CDR2 FQNEAQ (reference sequence). Trimming removed 3 bases from V and 0 bases from J, with 9 bases in between. The CDR3 loop is CASSFSESSYNEQFF. Here the CDR3 DNA reads TGTGCCAGCAGCTTTAGCGAGAGCTCCTACAATGAGCAGTTCTTC.

This chain links TRBV27 with TRBJ2-1; 10 nucleotides match TRBD2. The V gene end was trimmed by 6 bases and the J gene end by 3 bases; junction bases not matched to a gene: 8. The CDR3 is made up of 16 amino acids. The germline V gene encodes CDR1 MNHEY and CDR2 SMNVEV (reference sequence). This CDR3 is CASRPRTSGHYNEQFF. The CDR3 nucleotides are TGTGCCAGCAGACCAAGGACTAGCGGACACTACAATGAGCAGTTCTTC.

The genes are TRBV5-4 and TRBJ1-1; TRBD1 is a possible D gene (6 bases). V lost 4 bases, J lost 4 bases, and 11 bases lay in between. This CDR3 is built from 13 residues. Germline assignment: CDR1 SGHNT and CDR2 YYREEE (reference sequence). CDR3: CASSLDSFTEAFF. The CDR3 nucleotides read TGTGCCAGCAGCCTGGACAGTTTCACTGAAGCTTTCTTT. Looking up the rest from reference TRBV5-4 and TRBJ1-1 gives the full variable domain: ETGVTQSPTHLIKTRGQQVTLRCSSQSGHNTVSWYQQALGQGPQFIFQYYREEENGRGNFPPRFSGLQFPNYSSELNVNALELDDSALYLCASSLDSFTEAFFGQGTRLTVV.

The V and J genes are TRBV30 and TRBJ1-1; no clear D. This CDR3 has 17 residues. Between the trimmed V and J ends, which lost 0 bases and 4 bases, there was a span of 21 bases. Germline loops: CDR1 GTSNPN, CDR2 SVGIG (reference sequence). CDR3 amino acids: CAWSVIGRTHRGTEAFF. Here the CDR3 DNA reads TGTGCCTGGAGTGTAATAGGTCGCACGCACCGGGGCACTGAAGCTTTCTTT.

The rearrangement joins TRBV2 to TRBJ1-2; D ambiguous. With 3 bases removed from V and 2 bases from J, the gap between germline ends came to 7 bases. This CDR3 has 13 residues. CDR1 is SNHLY, CDR2 FYNNEI, per germline. CDR3 in amino acids: CASSDSFNYGYTF. The CDR3 nucleotides are TGTGCCAGCAGTGACAGTTTCAACTATGGCTACACCTTC.

This CDR3 is CASSLEVVQALAFF. CDR3 nucleotides: TGTGCCAGCAGCTTAGAGGTAGTCCAGGCCCTCGCTTTCTTT. The chain is built from TRBV7-2 and TRBJ1-1, with D hard to call. CDR1 is SGHTA, CDR2 FQGNSA, per germline. V was clipped by 1 base and J by 11 bases, with 17 bases between them. CDR3 length equals 14 residues.

The rearrangement uses TRBV18 and TRBJ2-5; TRBD1 agrees at 8 bases. The trim removed 1 base at V and 5 bases at J, leaving 12 bases unmatched. This CDR3 is 17 amino acids long. Germline V gives CDR1 KGHSH, CDR2 LQKENI. The CDR3 loop is CASSPLPGQGIAETQYF. CDR3 coding DNA: TGTGCCAGCTCACCACTACCCGGACAGGGAATCGCTGAGACCCAGTACTTC.

This rearrangement joins TRBV28 to TRBJ1-5, with 8 bases lining up with TRBD1. The germline V gene encodes CDR1 MDHEN and CDR2 SYDVKM. J was trimmed by 6 bases and V by 6 bases; bases with no gene match: 10. The CDR3 consists of 15 residues. The CDR3 nucleotides are TGTGCCAGCAGAGGTAAAGGACAGGGTCGTCAGCCCCAGCATTTT. Translation: CASRGKGQGRQPQHF.

The chain employs TRBV5-1 and TRBJ2-3, with 11 bases that match TRBD2. The CDR3 spans 17 residues. The V gene end was trimmed by 4 bases and the J gene end by 6 bases; junction bases not matched to a gene: 13. Germline V gene data show CDR1 as SGHRS and CDR2 as YFSETQ. The DNA for the CDR3 is TGCGCCAGCAGCAGGACCGGGACTAGCGGTGGGTGGGATACGCAGTATTTT. As protein: CASSRTGTSGGWDTQYF.

The V gene is TRBV5-5, the J gene TRBJ1-2, with a weak D call TRBD1 (5 bases). The CDR3 has 14 amino acids. Per germline, CDR1 SGHKS and CDR2 YYEKEE (reference sequence). The germline V and J ends were trimmed by 0 bases and 4 bases, with 10 bases remaining between them. CDR3 residues: CASSLERGSYGYTF. CDR3 nucleotide sequence: TGTGCCAGCAGCTTGGAAAGGGGATCCTATGGCTACACCTTC. Combining the CDR3 with reference TRBV5-5 and TRBJ1-2 gives the whole variable domain DAGVTQSPTHLIKTRGQQVTLRCSPISGHKSVSWYQQVLGQGPQFIFQYYEKEERGRGNFPDRFSARQFPNYSSELNVNALLLGDSALYLCASSLERGSYGYTFGSGTRLTVV.

This chain joins TRBV19 and TRBJ1-6; D not resolved. CDR3 length: 16 amino acids. CDR1 is LNHDA, CDR2 SQIVND, per germline (reference sequence). The V and J ends lost 1 base and 10 bases respectively, with 17 bases between them. CDR3 residues: CASSIGPAWAKSPLHF. In DNA, the CDR3 is TGTGCCAGTAGTATAGGACCGGCATGGGCAAAATCACCCCTCCACTTT.

The J gene is TRBJ2-7, the V gene TRBV28; D remains ambiguous. The germline V and J ends were trimmed by 3 bases and 1 base, with 7 bases remaining between them. The CDR3 length is 13 residues. Germline V gives CDR1 MDHEN, CDR2 SYDVKM. The CDR3 here is CASSLPGSYEQYF. For the CDR3, the DNA is TGTGCCAGCAGTTTGCCAGGTTCCTACGAGCAGTACTTC. The complete variable domain, with remaining parts taken from reference TRBV28 and TRBJ2-7, reads DVKVTQSSRYLVKRTGEKVFLECVQDMDHENMFWYRQDPGLGLRLIYFSYDVKMKEKGDIPEGYSVSREKKERFSLILESASTNQTSMYLCASSLPGSYEQYFGPGTRLTVT.

This clone was observed a single time. This chain links TRBV9 with TRBJ1-2, with 8 bases matching TRBD1. This CDR3 is 16 amino acids long. V shed 5 bases, J shed 3 bases, and the junction held 12 bases outside the gene matches. CDR1 and CDR2 from the germline V gene are SGDLS and YYNGEE. The CDR3 nucleotides are TGTGCCAGCAGGCTCCGTGACAGGGGCGCGGACTATGGCTACACCTTC. This translates into CASRLRDRGADYGYTF.

The chain uses TRBV15 and TRBJ1-1; D gene ambiguous. This CDR3 is 15 amino acids long. V was pared by 3 bases and J by 3 bases, with 14 bases between. From germline, CDR1 is LNHNV and CDR2 YYDKDF (reference sequence). CDR3 residues: CATSSGRRVDTEAFF. CDR3 sequence (DNA): TGTGCCACCAGCAGCGGTCGGCGGGTAGACACTGAAGCTTTCTTT.

The chain carries TRBV27 and TRBJ1-2; possible D gene TRBD1, 6 bases. Trimming pared 2 bases from V and 4 bases from J, leaving 8 bases between. Germline V gene lookup returns CDR1 MNHEY and CDR2 SMNVEV (reference sequence). The CDR3 sequence is 13 residues long. The DNA for the CDR3 is TGTGCCAGCAGTTTACTGGGGGCCTATGGCTACACCTTC. Translation: CASSLLGAYGYTF.

Concerning this clone: A read error may produce the germline difference seen at one junction end. The V gene is TRBV4-3, the J gene TRBJ1-2, with D perhaps matching TRBD1 (5 bases). Germline assignment: CDR1 LGHNA and CDR2 YSLEER. The CDR3 loop spans 14 amino acids. CDR3 nucleotide sequence: TGCGCCACCAGCCAGGGACTCGGGGGCTATGGCTACACCTTC. It translates to CATSQGLGGYGYTF.

The genes are TRBV13 and TRBJ1-5; weak D call: TRBD1 (5 bases). Between the trimmed V and J ends, which lost 5 bases and 3 bases, there was a span of 14 bases. The CDR3 length is 15 residues. Looked up from germline, CDR1 is PRHDT and CDR2 is FYEKMQ (reference sequence). CDR3 coding DNA: TGTGCCAGCAGCCGCGGGACGGGAGTCAATCAGCCCCAGCATTTT. Its translation is CASSRGTGVNQPQHF.